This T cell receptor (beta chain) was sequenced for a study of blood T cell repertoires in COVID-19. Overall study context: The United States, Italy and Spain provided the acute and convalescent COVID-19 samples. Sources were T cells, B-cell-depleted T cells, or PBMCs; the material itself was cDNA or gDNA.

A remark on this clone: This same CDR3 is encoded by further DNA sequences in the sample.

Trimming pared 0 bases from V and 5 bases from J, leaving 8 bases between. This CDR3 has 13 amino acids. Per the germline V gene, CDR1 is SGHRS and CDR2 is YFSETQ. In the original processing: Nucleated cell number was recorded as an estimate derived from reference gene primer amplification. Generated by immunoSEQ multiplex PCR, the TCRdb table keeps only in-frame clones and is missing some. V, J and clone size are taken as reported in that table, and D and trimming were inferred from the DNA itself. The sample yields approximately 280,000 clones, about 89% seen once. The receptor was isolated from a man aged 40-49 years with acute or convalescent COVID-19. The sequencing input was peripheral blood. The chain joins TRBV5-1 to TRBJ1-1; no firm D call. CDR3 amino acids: CASSLASGTEAFF. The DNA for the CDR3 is TGCGCCAGCAGCTTGGCCTCCGGTACTGAAGCTTTCTTT. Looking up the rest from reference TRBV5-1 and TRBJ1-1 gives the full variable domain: KAGVTQTPRYLIKTRGQQVTLSCSPISGHRSVSWYQQTPGQGLQFLFEYFSETQRNKGNFPGRFSGRQFSNSRSEMNVSTLELGDSALYLCASSLASGTEAFFGQGTRLTVV.